This T cell receptor beta chain was identified in a study of beta chain features in type 1 diabetes. General study results and limits: A possible short-template PCR bias applies equally to patients and controls. A closer apparent resemblance between naive, central memory and Treg TCRB repertoires was seen in patients than in healthy donors. Researchers cautioned that cDNA sequencing could over-represent cells with high TCR expression.

CDR1 KGHSH and CDR2 LQKENI come from the germline V gene. The CDR3 runs 13 residues. V was pared by 9 bases and J by 8 bases, with 8 bases of the junction left unmatched. Expressed TCRB transcripts were sequenced after all isolated RNA was converted to cDNA. TCRdb's copy holds only in-frame clones and misses some; the assay was immunoSEQ multiplex PCR. The table lists some 900,000 clones, 17% of them singletons. On this clone itself: Its antigen is undetermined.

Sequencing input: naive CD4+ T cells from blood. This clonotype was obtained from a young woman in good health. V gene TRBV18 combines with J gene TRBJ2-1, with 9 nucleotides matching TRBD2. The CDR3: CASDISGSDEQFF. The CDR3 nucleotides read TGTGCCAGTGATATTAGCGGGAGCGATGAGCAGTTCTTC.